This T cell receptor (beta chain) was recorded in a study of molecular identifiers for immune sequencing clone quantification. Based on a CD8+CD4-CCR7+CD45RA+ profile, naive CD8 T cells were sorted. The length of the CDR3 is 14 residues. From germline, CDR1 is SGHAT and CDR2 FQNNGV. The J segment lost 3 bases and the V segment lost 5 bases, leaving 5 bases of the junction unmatched. Using its own MiXCR run on the PCR reads, TCRdb lists one record per CDR3 protein. The sample shows over 55,000 distinct CDR3 sequences, 17% of them seen only once. This clonotype was seen at least ten times. The chain is built from TRBV11-2 and TRBJ2-7; TRBD1 matches 9 bases. The sample consisted of naive CD8+ T cells from blood, with Jurkat cell RNA spiked in. Subset given: FACS-sorted CD8+CD4-CCR7+CD45RA+ naive T cells. The TCR comes from a human donor in good health. Some libraries in this study had Jurkat cell RNA spiked in. CDR3 in DNA: TGTGCCAGCAGCCAGACAGGGGGGAGCTACGAGCAGTACTTC. Translating gives CASSQTGGSYEQYF.